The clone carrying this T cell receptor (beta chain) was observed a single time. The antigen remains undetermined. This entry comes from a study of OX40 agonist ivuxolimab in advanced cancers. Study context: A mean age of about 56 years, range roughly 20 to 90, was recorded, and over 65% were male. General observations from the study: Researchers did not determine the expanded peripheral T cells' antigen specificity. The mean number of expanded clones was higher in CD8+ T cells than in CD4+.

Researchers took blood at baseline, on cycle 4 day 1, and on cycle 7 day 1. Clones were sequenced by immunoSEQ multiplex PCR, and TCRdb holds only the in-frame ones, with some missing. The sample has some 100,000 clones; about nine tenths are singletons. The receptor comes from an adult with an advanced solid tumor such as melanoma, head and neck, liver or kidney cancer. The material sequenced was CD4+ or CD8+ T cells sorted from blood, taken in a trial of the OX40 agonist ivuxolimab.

The DNA of the CDR3 is TGTGCCAGCAGCTTCTCCACGACAGGGGTCTACGAGCAGTACTTC. Translated: CASSFSTTGVYEQYF. This chain joins TRBV5-5 and TRBJ2-7; 8 nucleotides line up with TRBD1. After removal of 2 bases from V and 3 bases from J, the junction contained 7 bases not matched to a gene. From germline, CDR1 is SGHKS and CDR2 YYEKEE (reference sequence). The CDR3 is 15 residues long. Looking up the rest from reference TRBV5-5 and TRBJ2-7 gives the full variable domain: DAGVTQSPTHLIKTRGQQVTLRCSPISGHKSVSWYQQVLGQGPQFIFQYYEKEERGRGNFPDRFSARQFPNYSSELNVNALLLGDSALYLCASSFSTTGVYEQYFGPGTRLTVT.